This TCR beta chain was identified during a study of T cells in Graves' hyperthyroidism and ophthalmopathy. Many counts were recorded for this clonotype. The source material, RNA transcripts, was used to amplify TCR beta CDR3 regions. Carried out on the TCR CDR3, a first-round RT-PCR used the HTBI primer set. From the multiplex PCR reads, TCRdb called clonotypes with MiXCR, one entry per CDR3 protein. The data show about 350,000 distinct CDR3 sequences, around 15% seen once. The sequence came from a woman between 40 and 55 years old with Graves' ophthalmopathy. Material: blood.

CDR3 residues: CASSPGGATYEQYF. The CDR3, as DNA: TGTGCCAGCAGCCCCGGGGGGGCTACCTACGAGCAGTACTTC. The chain uses TRBV7-2 and TRBJ2-7, with 8 bases fitting TRBD2. Germline values: CDR1 SGHTA, CDR2 FQGNSA. There are 14 residues in the CDR3. V gave up 5 bases and J gave up 2 bases; unmatched junction bases: 5.